The subject of this entry is one T cell receptor (beta chain). It has no known antigen specificity. Per-base quality was not reported, and no clone a single base away is much larger than it. Each collaborating institution followed its own protocols to collect whole blood in K2EDTA tubes. For TCRbeta analysis, collaborators shipped samples as frozen whole blood, isolated PBMCs, or DNA extracted from either of those sample types. The data belong to a study of blood T cell repertoires in COVID-19 (dated by TCRdb to 2019 to 2021). Regarding the complete study: Samples from collaborators originated in the United States, Italy and Spain and spanned both the acute and convalescent phases of COVID-19. Deeply sampled blood TCRbeta repertoires from subjects exposed to, actively infected with, or recovered from COVID-19 were included in the dataset. Where available, HLA class I and class II types were taken from metadata supplied by the sample provider and were not determined by assay-based typing. The repertoires were made available in a free public database intended to serve as a resource for research on the immune response to SARS-CoV-2. Samples were obtained from the ongoing ImmuneRACE study (first 160 participants) and from over a thousand subjects provided by 6 global collaborators. The material from the prospective study consisted of cDNA or gDNA derived from T cells, B-cell-depleted T cells, or PBMCs. Sample metadata almost always included a de-identified subject ID, COVID-19 status, age in years and sex.

On the study overall, not on this receptor specifically: The amount of clinical and demographic metadata varied by source and participant and was provided uncurated.

TCRbeta CDR3 regions were amplified from genomic DNA using the immunoSEQ Assay, a bias-controlled multiplex PCR. Turning to the authors' computational methods: Within the assay, amplification of reference gene primers was used to estimate how many nucleated cells each sample contained. To quantify the absolute abundance of each unique TCRbeta CDR3 rearrangement, sequence reads were collapsed and filtered. For each sample, productive Simpson clonality was calculated by taking the square root of Simpson's diversity index across productive rearrangements. This immuneACCESS table, as held by TCRdb, lists in-frame sequences with V and J called but not all clones. Of the missing ones, under half trace to an unresolved V gene in checked studies; the others have no known cause. V, J and clone size reflect that table, while D and trimming were determined from the DNA. The sample data list 150,000 to 200,000 clones, and about 84% of these were observed just once. Together, the top ten hold roughly 5% of the sample.

Trimming costs V 0 bases and J 9 bases, and their ends lie 18 bases apart. CDR1 SGHRS and CDR2 YFSETQ are derived from the germline V gene. The CDR3, from cysteine to phenylalanine, totals 15 residues. The sequence is cut down to CDR3 DNA, 45 bases in frame from base 1. This sequence uses TRBV5-1 and TRBJ2-5, with a weak D call of TRBD1 (6 bases match). This TCR was sampled from a woman in her twenties or thirties with acute or convalescent COVID-19. Sequenced input: peripheral blood. DNA sequence: TGCGCCAGCAGCTTGGGTGCGACTCGTCCAGGGGCCCAGTACTTC. The encoded protein is CASSLGATRPGAQYF. The CDR3 plus the reference TRBV5-1 and TRBJ2-5 genes for the other parts give the full variable domain: KAGVTQTPRYLIKTRGQQVTLSCSPISGHRSVSWYQQTPGQGLQFLFEYFSETQRNKGNFPGRFSGRQFSNSRSEMNVSTLELGDSALYLCASSLGATRPGAQYFGPGTRLLVL.